This T cell receptor (beta chain) was identified in a study of blood T cell repertoires in COVID-19. Study details: The samples span acute and convalescent COVID-19 from the United States, Italy and Spain. T cells, B-cell-depleted T cells, or PBMCs provided the cDNA or gDNA that served as material.

Original analysis: How many nucleated cells were present was estimated from reference gene primer amplification. Sequencing was performed with immunoSEQ multiplex PCR; in TCRdb, only in-frame clones are kept and a portion is missing. V and J calls and clone size are those listed in that table; D and trimming were worked out from the DNA. This sample has roughly 150,000 clones, with more than 75% found just once. The sequence was obtained from a man aged 55-75 years who had recovered from COVID-19. Sequencing input: peripheral blood.

CDR3 sequence: CASSQDRTGTDYEQYF. The CDR3 coding sequence is TGTGCCAGCAGCCAAGATAGGACCGGGACAGACTACGAGCAGTACTTC. V is TRBV3-1 (or the pseudogene TRBV3-2) and J is TRBJ2-7; 7 nucleotides agree with TRBD1. With 0 bases clipped from V and 3 bases from J, the junction kept 8 bases outside the gene matches. This CDR3 comprises 16 residues. Per germline, CDR1 LGHDT and CDR2 YNNKEL (reference sequence).